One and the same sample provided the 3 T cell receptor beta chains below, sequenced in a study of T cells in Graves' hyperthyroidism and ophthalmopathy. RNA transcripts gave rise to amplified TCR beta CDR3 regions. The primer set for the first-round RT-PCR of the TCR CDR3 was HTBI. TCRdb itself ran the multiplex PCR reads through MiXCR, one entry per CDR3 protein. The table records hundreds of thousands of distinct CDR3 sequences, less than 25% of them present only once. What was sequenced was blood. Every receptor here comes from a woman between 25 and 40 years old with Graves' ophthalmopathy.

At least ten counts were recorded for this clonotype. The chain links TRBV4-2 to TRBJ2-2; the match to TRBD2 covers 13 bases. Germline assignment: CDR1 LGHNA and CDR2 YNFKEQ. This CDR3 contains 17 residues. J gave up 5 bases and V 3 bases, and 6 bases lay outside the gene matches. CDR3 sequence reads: CASSHTSGGAGTGELFF. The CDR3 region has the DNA TGTGCCAGCAGCCATACTAGCGGGGGGGCCGGGACCGGGGAGCTGTTTTTT.

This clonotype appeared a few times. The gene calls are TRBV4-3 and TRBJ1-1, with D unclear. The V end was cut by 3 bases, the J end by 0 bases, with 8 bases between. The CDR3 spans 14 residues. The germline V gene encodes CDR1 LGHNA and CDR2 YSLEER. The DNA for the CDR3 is TGCGCCAGCAGCCACCCGGCGGTGAACACTGAAGCTTTCTTT. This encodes CASSHPAVNTEAFF.

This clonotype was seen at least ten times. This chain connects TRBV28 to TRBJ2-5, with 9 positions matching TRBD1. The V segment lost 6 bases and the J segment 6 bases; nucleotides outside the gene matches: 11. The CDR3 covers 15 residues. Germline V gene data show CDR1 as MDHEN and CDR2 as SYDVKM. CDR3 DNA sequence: TGTGCCAGCAGAGATAGACAGGGGGGAGAGAAGACCCAGTACTTC. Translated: CASRDRQGGEKTQYF.